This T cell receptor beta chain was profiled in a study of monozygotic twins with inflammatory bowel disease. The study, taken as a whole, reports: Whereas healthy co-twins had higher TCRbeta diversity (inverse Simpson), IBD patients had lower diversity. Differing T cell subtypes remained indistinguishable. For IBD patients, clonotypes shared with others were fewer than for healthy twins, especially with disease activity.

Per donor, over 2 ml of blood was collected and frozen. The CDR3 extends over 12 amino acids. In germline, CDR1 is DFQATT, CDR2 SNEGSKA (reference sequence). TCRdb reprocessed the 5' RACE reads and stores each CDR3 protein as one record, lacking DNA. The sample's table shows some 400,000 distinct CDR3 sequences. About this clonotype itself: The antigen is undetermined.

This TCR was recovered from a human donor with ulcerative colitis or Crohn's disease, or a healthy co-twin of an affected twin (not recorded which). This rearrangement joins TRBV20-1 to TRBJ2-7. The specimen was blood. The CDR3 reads CSAAGLGFEQYF.